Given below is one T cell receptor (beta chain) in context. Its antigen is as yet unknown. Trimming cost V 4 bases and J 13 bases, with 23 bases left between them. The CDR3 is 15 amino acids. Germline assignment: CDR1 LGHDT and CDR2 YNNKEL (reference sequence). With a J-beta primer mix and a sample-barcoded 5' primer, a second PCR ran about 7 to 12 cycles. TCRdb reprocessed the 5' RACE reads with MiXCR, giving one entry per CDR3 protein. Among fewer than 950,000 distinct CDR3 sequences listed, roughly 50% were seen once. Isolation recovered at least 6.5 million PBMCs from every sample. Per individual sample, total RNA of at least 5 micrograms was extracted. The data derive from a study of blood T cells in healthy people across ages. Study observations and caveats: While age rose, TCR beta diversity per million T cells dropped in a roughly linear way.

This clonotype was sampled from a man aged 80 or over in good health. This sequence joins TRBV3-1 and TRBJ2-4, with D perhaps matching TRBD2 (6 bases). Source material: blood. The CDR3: CASSPPSGPEGVQYF. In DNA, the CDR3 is TGTGCCAGCAGCCCCCCCAGCGGGCCCGAAGGTGTGCAGTACTTC.